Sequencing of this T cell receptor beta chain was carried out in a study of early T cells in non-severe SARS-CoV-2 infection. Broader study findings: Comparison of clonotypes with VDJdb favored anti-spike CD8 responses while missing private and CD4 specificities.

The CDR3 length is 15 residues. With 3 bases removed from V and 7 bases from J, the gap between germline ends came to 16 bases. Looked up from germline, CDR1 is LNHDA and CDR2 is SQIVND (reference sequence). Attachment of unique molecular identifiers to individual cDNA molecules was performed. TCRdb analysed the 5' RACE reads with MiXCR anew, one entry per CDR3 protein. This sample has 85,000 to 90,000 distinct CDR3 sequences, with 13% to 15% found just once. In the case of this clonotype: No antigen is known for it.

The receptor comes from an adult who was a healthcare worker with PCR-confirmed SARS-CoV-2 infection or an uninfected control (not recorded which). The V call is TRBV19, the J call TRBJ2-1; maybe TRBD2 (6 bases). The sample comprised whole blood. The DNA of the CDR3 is TGTGCCAGTAGTATTGCGGCGCGGGGCCTTAATGAGCAGTTCTTC. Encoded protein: CASSIAARGLNEQFF.